The 30 T cell receptor beta chains presented below share a single source sample, sequenced in a study of technical replicates of blood from several donors. The method was immunoSEQ multiplex PCR; TCRdb's version includes in-frame clones alone and lacks a portion of them. The table lists around 70,000 clones, roughly 97% of them singletons. Source material: T cells isolated from PBMCs. The receptor source for this set is a human donor in good health.

The V call is TRBV10-3, the J call TRBJ2-7, with D hard to call. CDR1 is ENHRY, CDR2 SYGVKD, per germline. The CDR3 sequence is 15 residues long. Trimming cost V 2 bases and J 3 bases, with 14 bases left between them. DNA of the CDR3: TGTGCCATCAGTGAGCACCAGTCCAATTTCTACGAGCAGTACTTC. As protein: CAISEHQSNFYEQYF.

The V gene is TRBV7-9, the J gene TRBJ2-1, with no clear D. Trimming cost V 5 bases and J 7 bases, with 9 bases left between them. The CDR3 is 12 residues long. Germline-derived CDR1 and CDR2 are SEHNR and FQNEAQ (reference sequence). In DNA, the CDR3 is TGTGCCAGCAGCCCTACCCCAAATGAGCAGTTCTTC. Residues: CASSPTPNEQFF.

In this sample, this clone turned up a few times. The V and J genes are TRBV4-1 and TRBJ1-1; the D gene is possibly TRBD1 (5 bases). Germline CDR1 and CDR2: MGHRA and YSYEKL. The CDR3 length is 14 residues. V gave up 1 base and J gave up 9 bases, with 15 bases separating them. This CDR3 is CASSQVLWGVQAFF. CDR3 in DNA: TGCGCCAGCAGCCAAGTACTTTGGGGGGTCCAAGCTTTCTTT.

The genes are TRBV12-5 and TRBJ1-1, with D possibly being TRBD1 (6 bases). Trimming shortened V by 1 base and J by 3 bases, and 6 bases separated the two germline ends. Germline CDR1 and CDR2: LGHNT and FRNRAP. The CDR3 extends over 13 amino acids. In DNA, the CDR3 is TGTGCTAGTGGTTTGGACAGGGACACTGAAGCTTTCTTT. Protein product: CASGLDRDTEAFF.

The rearrangement uses TRBV2 and TRBJ2-4; 12 bases fit TRBD1. V gave up 5 bases and J gave up 8 bases; unmatched junction bases: 13. Looked up from germline, CDR1 is SNHLY and CDR2 is FYNNEI. The CDR3 extends over 17 amino acids. CDR3 residues: CASSQFGTGGAVDIQYF. CDR3 nucleotide sequence: TGTGCCAGCAGTCAATTCGGGACAGGGGGCGCAGTGGACATTCAGTACTTC.

The chain uses TRBV11-2 and TRBJ1-1, with no clear D. The CDR3 spans 14 residues. V was shortened by 2 bases and J by 3 bases, with 10 bases between the two germline ends. Germline CDR1 and CDR2: SGHAT and FQNNGV. CDR3 residues: CASSLIGGDTEAFF. The CDR3, as DNA: TGTGCCAGCAGCTTAATCGGCGGAGACACTGAAGCTTTCTTT.

V gene TRBV9 combines with J gene TRBJ2-7; TRBD1 matches 12 bases. From germline, CDR1 is SGDLS and CDR2 YYNGEE. The CDR3 totals 17 residues. Trimming took 0 bases from V and 5 from J; bases not matched to a gene: 9. In DNA, the CDR3 is TGTGCCAGCAGCGTAGCTTTCCCGGGACAGGGGGCGGACGAGCAGTACTTC. It yields the protein CASSVAFPGQGADEQYF.

The chain has TRBV5-5 and TRBJ1-2; 9 bases agree with TRBD1. V lost 0 bases, J lost 0 bases, and 3 bases stayed unmatched. The CDR3 is made up of 16 amino acids. The germline CDR1 and CDR2 sequences are SGHKS and YYEKEE (reference sequence). The CDR3 is CASSLAGTGSNYGYTF. DNA for the CDR3: TGTGCCAGCAGCTTGGCCGGGACAGGGTCTAACTATGGCTACACCTTC.

This clone was observed once. The V call is TRBV6-6, the J call TRBJ1-1; 7 nucleotides agree with TRBD1. This CDR3 has 15 residues. The germline CDR1 and CDR2 sequences are MNHNY and SVGAGI (reference sequence). V lost 5 bases and J lost 4; bases outside the gene matches: 10. CDR3 in amino acids: CASSDPSDRATEAFF. The CDR3 DNA follows: TGTGCCAGCAGTGACCCCTCAGACAGGGCCACTGAAGCTTTCTTT.

The chain combines TRBV27 with TRBJ1-1, with D possibly being TRBD1 (5 bases). The CDR3 spans 15 residues. The V and J ends lost 0 bases and 5 bases respectively, with 13 bases between them. CDR1 and CDR2 (germline): MNHEY, SMNVEV (reference sequence). As DNA, the CDR3 is TGTGCCAGCAGTTTATCGTCTTTTGGGGGGACTGAAGCTTTCTTT. Its protein product is CASSLSSFGGTEAFF.

This chain uses TRBV6-1 with TRBJ2-2, with D unclear. Germline CDR1 MNHNS, CDR2 SASEGT. V shed 5 bases and J shed 6 bases, with 7 bases lying between them. CDR3 length: 12 residues. CDR3 bases: TGTGCCAGCAGTATAGCCCCCGGGGAGCTGTTTTTT. It is translated as CASSIAPGELFF.

The chain employs TRBV7-6 and TRBJ2-3, with a possible D match to TRBD1 (6 bases). CDR1 and CDR2 from the germline V gene are SGHVS and FNYEAQ. V lost 5 bases and J 1 base, leaving 13 bases between the germline ends. This CDR3 comprises 15 residues. As DNA, the CDR3 is TGTGCCAGCAGCAACCACAGGGATCGCACAGATACGCAGTATTTT. Translation gives CASSNHRDRTDTQYF.

The chain is built from TRBV4-1 and TRBJ2-7; D may be TRBD1 (5 bases). This CDR3 has 14 residues. Trimming cost V 4 bases and J 5 bases, with 15 bases left between them. Germline CDR1 reads MGHRA; CDR2 reads YSYEKL. The CDR3 coding sequence is TGCGCCAGCAGCCGACAGCTCATTTCGGACGAGCAGTACTTC. Translating it yields CASSRQLISDEQYF.

This CDR3 is CASSGLAGDNEQFF. In nucleotides, the CDR3 is TGTGCCAGCAGTGGACTAGCGGGAGATAATGAGCAGTTCTTC. This sequence joins TRBV6-6 and TRBJ2-1; TRBD2 matches 13 bases. After removal of 5 bases from V and 7 bases from J, the junction contained 2 bases not matched to a gene. CDR3 size: 14 residues. Germline CDR1 MNHNY, CDR2 SVGAGI (reference sequence).

This chain joins TRBV28 and TRBJ1-3; D possibly corresponds to TRBD1 (5 bases). Germline-derived CDR1 and CDR2 are MDHEN and SYDVKM. CDR3 length: 15 amino acids. Trimming stripped 6 bases from V and 7 bases from J, with 19 bases between. CDR3 amino acids: CASSTRKGGGNTIYF. DNA of the CDR3: TGTGCCAGCAGCACACGGAAGGGCGGGGGGAACACCATATATTTT.

The chain combines TRBV5-5 with TRBJ2-7; 7 bases match TRBD1. This CDR3 is 14 amino acids long. Germline assignment: CDR1 SGHKS and CDR2 YYEKEE (reference sequence). After removal of 4 bases from V and 2 bases from J, the junction contained 6 bases not matched to a gene. The chain's CDR3 is CASSVLQGPYEQYF. The CDR3 nucleotides read TGTGCCAGCAGCGTTCTACAGGGGCCCTACGAGCAGTACTTC.

This chain joins TRBV7-9 and TRBJ2-7; weak D call: TRBD2 (6 bases). V lost 1 base and J lost 2, with 6 bases in between. CDR1 is SEHNR and CDR2 is FQNEAQ in the germline V gene (reference sequence). The CDR3 spans 13 residues. The CDR3 sequence: CASSLGLAYEQYF. The CDR3 DNA reads TGTGCCAGCAGCTTAGGACTAGCCTACGAGCAGTACTTC.

The chain links TRBV9 to TRBJ2-5; D gene uncertain. Germline assignment: CDR1 SGDLS and CDR2 YYNGEE. This CDR3 is built from 14 residues. With 0 bases removed from V and 9 bases from J, the gap between germline ends came to 15 bases. Here the CDR3 DNA reads TGTGCCAGCAGCGTAGATCACAGTCGGAAGGCCCAGTACTTC. It codes for CASSVDHSRKAQYF.

J is TRBJ1-3 and V is TRBV6-5; unclear D gene. V lost 4 bases to trimming and J lost 0 bases, with 7 bases between them. From germline, CDR1 is MNHEY and CDR2 SVGAGI. The CDR3 sequence is 14 residues long. The CDR3 spells CASSSGNSGNTIYF. CDR3 in DNA: TGTGCCAGCAGTTCAGGCAACTCTGGAAACACCATATATTTT.

This clone is a singleton in its sample. The V call is TRBV4-1, the J call TRBJ2-1, with D possibly TRBD1 on 6 matching bases. In germline, CDR1 is MGHRA, CDR2 YSYEKL. The CDR3 is 15 residues long. The germline V and J ends were trimmed by 2 bases and 9 bases, with 17 bases remaining between them. DNA for the CDR3: TGCGCCAGCAGCCAACGCATAGGGGGTGGCAGTGAGCAGTTCTTC. It encodes CASSQRIGGGSEQFF.

The J gene is TRBJ1-2, the V gene TRBV6-1; D is ambiguous. With 3 bases removed from V and 8 bases from J, the gap between germline ends came to 13 bases. Per germline, CDR1 MNHNS and CDR2 SASEGT. The CDR3 covers 13 residues. Here the CDR3 reads CASSDQFDGGYTF. Here the CDR3 DNA reads TGTGCCAGCAGTGACCAGTTTGATGGCGGCTACACCTTC.

The gene calls are TRBV30 and TRBJ1-6, with a possible D match to TRBD1 (5 bases). Trimming pared 6 bases from V and 3 bases from J, leaving 15 bases between. In germline, CDR1 is GTSNPN, CDR2 SVGIG (reference sequence). The CDR3 is 15 amino acids. The CDR3 sequence: CACRWGGGYNSPLHF. CDR3 nucleotides: TGTGCCTGCCGGTGGGGGGGTGGCTATAATTCACCCCTCCACTTT. The full variable domain, with the rest looked up from reference TRBV30 and TRBJ1-6, is SQTIHQWPATLVQPVGSPLSLECTVEGTSNPNLYWYRQAAGRGLQLLFYSVGIGQISSEVPQNLSASRPQDRQFILSSKKLLLSDSGFYLCACRWGGGYNSPLHFGNGTRLTVT.

The V call is TRBV15, the J call TRBJ2-1; tentative D call: TRBD2 (5 bases). Trimming left V 0 bases short and J 4 bases short, with 13 bases between. This CDR3 has 16 amino acids. Germline V gene data show CDR1 as LNHNV and CDR2 as YYDKDF (reference sequence). Here the CDR3 reads CATSRDSGFGYNEQFF. The CDR3 DNA reads as TGTGCCACCAGCAGAGATTCGGGATTCGGTTACAATGAGCAGTTCTTC.

This chain joins TRBV5-1 and TRBJ1-1; D unclear. The CDR3 length is 14 residues. V was shortened by 0 bases and J by 0 bases, with 6 bases between the two germline ends. CDR1 and CDR2 from the germline V gene are SGHRS and YFSETQ. The CDR3 reads CASSLGHMNTEAFF. The DNA for the CDR3 is TGCGCCAGCAGCTTGGGACACATGAACACTGAAGCTTTCTTT.

This sequence joins TRBV29-1 and TRBJ2-7; tentatively, D is TRBD1 (6 bases). Trimming removed 4 bases at V and 6 bases at J, with 13 bases between. Germline loops: CDR1 SQVTM, CDR2 ANQGSEA. The CDR3 extends over 12 amino acids. The CDR3 loop is CSVATGKSEQYF. As DNA, the CDR3 is TGCAGCGTTGCAACAGGGAAAAGCGAGCAGTACTTC.

This chain uses TRBV27 with TRBJ2-7, with D perhaps TRBD1 (5 bases). Germline V gene sequence: CDR1 MNHEY, CDR2 SMNVEV (reference sequence). CDR3 length equals 14 residues. The V and J ends lost 0 bases and 3 bases respectively, with 9 bases between them. CDR3 in DNA: TGTGCCAGCAGTTTATCGGGGCAGTACTACGAGCAGTACTTC. Amino acid sequence: CASSLSGQYYEQYF.

The V gene is TRBV7-9, the J gene TRBJ1-4; D is undetermined. The V end was cut by 5 bases, the J end by 0 bases, with 7 bases between. CDR3 length: 14 amino acids. Germline CDR1 is SEHNR and CDR2 is FQNEAQ (reference sequence). The CDR3 loop reads CASSPRATNEKLFF. For the CDR3, the DNA is TGTGCCAGCAGCCCTCGCGCAACTAATGAAAAACTGTTTTTT.

This chain joins TRBV27 and TRBJ2-7, with unresolved D. The CDR3 consists of 13 residues. The germline V gene has CDR1 MNHEY and CDR2 SMNVEV (reference sequence). V lost 7 bases and J 1 base, leaving 11 bases between the germline ends. This CDR3 reads CASKSSQSYEQYF. DNA of the CDR3: TGTGCCAGCAAGAGTTCTCAATCCTACGAGCAGTACTTC.

The CDR3 protein is CASSWTGRGSNQPQHF. DNA of the CDR3: TGTGCCAGCAGTTGGACAGGGAGGGGGAGCAATCAGCCCCAGCATTTT. The J gene is TRBJ1-5, the V gene TRBV2; 8 bases fit TRBD1. V trimming: 5 bases; J trimming: 1 base; junction bases outside the gene matches: 7. Per the germline V gene, CDR1 is SNHLY and CDR2 is FYNNEI. The CDR3 loop spans 16 amino acids.

The chain combines TRBV7-6 with TRBJ2-1; 11 nucleotides line up with TRBD2. V gave up 4 bases and J gave up 4 bases; unmatched junction bases: 3. The CDR3 spans 15 residues. Germline V gives CDR1 SGHVS, CDR2 FNYEAQ. As DNA, the CDR3 is TGTGCCAGCAGCTCGGGACTAGCGGATTACAATGAGCAGTTCTTC. The encoded protein is CASSSGLADYNEQFF.